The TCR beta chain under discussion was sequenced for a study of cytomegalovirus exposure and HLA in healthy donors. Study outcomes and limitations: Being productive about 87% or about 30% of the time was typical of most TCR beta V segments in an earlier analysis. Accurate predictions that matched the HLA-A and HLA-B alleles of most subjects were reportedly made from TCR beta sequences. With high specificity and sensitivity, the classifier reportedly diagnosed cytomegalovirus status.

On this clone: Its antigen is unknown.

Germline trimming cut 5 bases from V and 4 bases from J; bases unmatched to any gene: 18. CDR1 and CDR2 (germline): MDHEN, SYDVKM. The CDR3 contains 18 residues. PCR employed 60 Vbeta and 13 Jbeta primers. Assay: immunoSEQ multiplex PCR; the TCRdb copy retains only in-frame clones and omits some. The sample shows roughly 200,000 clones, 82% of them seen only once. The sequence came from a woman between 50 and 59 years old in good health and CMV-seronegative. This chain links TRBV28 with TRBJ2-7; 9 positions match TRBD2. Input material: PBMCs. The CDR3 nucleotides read TGTGCCAGCAGTACACAGGGCGTAGCGGGAGTACCCCTATACGAGCAGTACTTC. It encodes CASSTQGVAGVPLYEQYF.